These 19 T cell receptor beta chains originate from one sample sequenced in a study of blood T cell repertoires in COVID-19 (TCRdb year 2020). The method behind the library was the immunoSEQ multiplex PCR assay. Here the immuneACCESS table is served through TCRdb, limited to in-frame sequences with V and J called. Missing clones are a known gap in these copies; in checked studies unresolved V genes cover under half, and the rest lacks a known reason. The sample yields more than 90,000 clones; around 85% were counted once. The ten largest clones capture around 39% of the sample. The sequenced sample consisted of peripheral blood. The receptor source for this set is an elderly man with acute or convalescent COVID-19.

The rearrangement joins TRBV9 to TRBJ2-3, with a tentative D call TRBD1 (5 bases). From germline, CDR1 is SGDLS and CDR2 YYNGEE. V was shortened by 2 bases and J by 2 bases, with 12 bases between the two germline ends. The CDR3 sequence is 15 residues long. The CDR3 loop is CASSVGVGPTDTQYF. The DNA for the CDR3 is TGTGCCAGCAGCGTTGGAGTGGGGCCCACAGATACGCAGTATTTT.

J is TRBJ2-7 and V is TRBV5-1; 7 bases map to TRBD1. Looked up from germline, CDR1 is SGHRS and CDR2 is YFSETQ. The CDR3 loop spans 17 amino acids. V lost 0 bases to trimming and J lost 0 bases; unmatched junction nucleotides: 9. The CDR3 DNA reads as TGCGCCAGCAGCTTGGCAACTGGAGCAGGGGGCTCCTACGAGCAGTACTTC. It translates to CASSLATGAGGSYEQYF.

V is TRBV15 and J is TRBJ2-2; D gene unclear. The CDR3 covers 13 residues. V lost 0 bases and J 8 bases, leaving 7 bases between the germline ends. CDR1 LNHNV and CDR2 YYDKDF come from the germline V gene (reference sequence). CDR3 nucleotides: TGTGCCACCAGCAGAGATGTAGTGGGGGAGCTGTTTTTT. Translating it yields CATSRDVVGELFF.

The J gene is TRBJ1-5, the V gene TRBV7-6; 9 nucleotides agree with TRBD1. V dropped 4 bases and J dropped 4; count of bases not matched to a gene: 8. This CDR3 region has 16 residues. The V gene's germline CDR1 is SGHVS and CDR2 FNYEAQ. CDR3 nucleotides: TGTGCCAGCAGCTCGGTCCCCGGGACAGGGAATCAGCCCCAGCATTTT. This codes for CASSSVPGTGNQPQHF.

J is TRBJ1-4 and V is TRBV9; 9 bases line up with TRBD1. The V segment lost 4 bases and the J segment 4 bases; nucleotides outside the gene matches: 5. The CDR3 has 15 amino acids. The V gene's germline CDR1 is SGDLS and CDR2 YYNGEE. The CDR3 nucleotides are TGTGCCAGCAGCACCGGGACAGGGAATAATGAAAAACTGTTTTTT. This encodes CASSTGTGNNEKLFF.

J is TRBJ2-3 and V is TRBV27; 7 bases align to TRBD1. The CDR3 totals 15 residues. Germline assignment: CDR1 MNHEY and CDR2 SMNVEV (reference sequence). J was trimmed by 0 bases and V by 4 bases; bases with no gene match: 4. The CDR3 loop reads CASSSWDSSTDTQYF. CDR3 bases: TGTGCCAGCAGTTCATGGGACAGCAGCACAGATACGCAGTATTTT.

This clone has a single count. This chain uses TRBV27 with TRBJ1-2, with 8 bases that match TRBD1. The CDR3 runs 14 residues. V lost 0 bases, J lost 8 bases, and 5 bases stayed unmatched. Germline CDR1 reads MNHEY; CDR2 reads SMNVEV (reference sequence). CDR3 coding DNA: TGTGCCAGCAGTTTATCCAGGGGGCGCTTCGGCTACACCTTC. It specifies CASSLSRGRFGYTF.

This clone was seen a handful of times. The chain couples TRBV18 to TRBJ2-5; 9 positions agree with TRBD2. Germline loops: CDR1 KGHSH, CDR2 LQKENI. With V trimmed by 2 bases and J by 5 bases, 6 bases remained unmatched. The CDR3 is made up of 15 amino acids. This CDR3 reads CASSPLAGAGETQYF. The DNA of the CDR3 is TGTGCCAGCTCACCATTAGCGGGAGCGGGGGAGACCCAGTACTTC. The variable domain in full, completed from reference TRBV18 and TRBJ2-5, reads NAGVMQNPRHLVRRRGQEARLRCSPMKGHSHVYWYRQLPEEGLKFMVYLQKENIIDESGMPKERFSAEFPKEGPSILRIQQVVRGDSAAYFCASSPLAGAGETQYFGPGTRLLVL.

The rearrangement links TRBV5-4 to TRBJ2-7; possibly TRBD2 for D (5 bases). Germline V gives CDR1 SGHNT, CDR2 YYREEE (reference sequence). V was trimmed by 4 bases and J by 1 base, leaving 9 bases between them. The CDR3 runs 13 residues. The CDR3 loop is CASSPRTSYEQYF. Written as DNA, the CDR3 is TGTGCCAGCAGCCCCCGGACTTCCTACGAGCAGTACTTC.

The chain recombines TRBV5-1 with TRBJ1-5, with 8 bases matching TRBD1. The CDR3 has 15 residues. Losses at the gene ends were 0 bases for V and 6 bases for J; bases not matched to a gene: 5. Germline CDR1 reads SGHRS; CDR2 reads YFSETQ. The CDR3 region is CASSLGTGNTQPQHF. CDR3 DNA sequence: TGCGCCAGCAGCTTGGGGACAGGGAATACTCAGCCCCAGCATTTT.

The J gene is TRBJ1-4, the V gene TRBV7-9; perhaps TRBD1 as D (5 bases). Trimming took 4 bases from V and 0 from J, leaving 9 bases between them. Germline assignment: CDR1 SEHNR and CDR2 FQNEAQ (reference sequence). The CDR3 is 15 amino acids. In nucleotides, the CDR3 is TGTGCCAGCAGCTCCCCGACAGCAACTAATGAAAAACTGTTTTTT. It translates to CASSSPTATNEKLFF.

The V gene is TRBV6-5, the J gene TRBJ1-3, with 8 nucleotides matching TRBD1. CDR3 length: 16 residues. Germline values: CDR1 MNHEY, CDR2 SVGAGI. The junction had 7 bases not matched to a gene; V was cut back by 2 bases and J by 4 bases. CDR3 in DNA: TGTGCCAGCAGTTACCAGGACAGGGCAGCAGGAAACACCATATATTTT. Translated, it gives CASSYQDRAAGNTIYF.

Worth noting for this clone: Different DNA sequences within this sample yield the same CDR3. The CDR3 loop reads CASSVDLAGGLQETQYF. CDR3 in DNA: TGTGCCAGCAGCGTAGACCTAGCGGGAGGGCTCCAAGAGACCCAGTACTTC. The rearrangement uses TRBV9 and TRBJ2-5; 12 bases are a match to TRBD2. In germline, CDR1 is SGDLS, CDR2 YYNGEE. Trimming at V came to 0 bases and at J to 1 base, leaving 4 bases not matched to a gene. The CDR3 contains 17 residues. The entire variable domain, with the rest obtained from reference TRBV9 and TRBJ2-5, is as follows: DSGVTQTPKHLITATGQRVTLRCSPRSGDLSVYWYQQSLDQGLQFLIQYYNGEERAKGNILERFSAQQFPDLHSELNLSSLELGDSALYFCASSVDLAGGLQETQYFGPGTRLLVL.

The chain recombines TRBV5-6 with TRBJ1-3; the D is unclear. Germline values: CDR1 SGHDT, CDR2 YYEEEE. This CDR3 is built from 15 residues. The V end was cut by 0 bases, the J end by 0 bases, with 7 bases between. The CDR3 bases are TGTGCCAGCAGCTTGGGGGCCTTCTCTGGAAACACCATATATTTT. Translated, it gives CASSLGAFSGNTIYF.

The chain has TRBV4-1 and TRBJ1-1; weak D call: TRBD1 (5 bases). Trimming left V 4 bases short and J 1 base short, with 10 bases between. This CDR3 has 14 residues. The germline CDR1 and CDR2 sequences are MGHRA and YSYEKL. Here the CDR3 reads CASSLATANTEAFF. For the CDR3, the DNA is TGCGCCAGCAGCCTGGCGACAGCGAACACTGAAGCTTTCTTT.

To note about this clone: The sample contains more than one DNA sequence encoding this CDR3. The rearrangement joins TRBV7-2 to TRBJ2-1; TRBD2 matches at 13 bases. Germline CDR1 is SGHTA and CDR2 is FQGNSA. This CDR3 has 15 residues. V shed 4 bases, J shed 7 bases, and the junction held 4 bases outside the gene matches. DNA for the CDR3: TGTGCCAGCAGCTCGACTAGCGGGAGGAGGAATGAGCAGTTCTTC. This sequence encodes CASSSTSGRRNEQFF. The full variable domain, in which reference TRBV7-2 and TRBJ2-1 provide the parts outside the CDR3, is GAGVSQSPSNKVTEKGKDVELRCDPISGHTALYWYRQSLGQGLEFLIYFQGNSAPDKSGLPSDRFSAERTGGSVSTLTIQRTQQEDSAVYLCASSSTSGRRNEQFFGPGTRLTVL.

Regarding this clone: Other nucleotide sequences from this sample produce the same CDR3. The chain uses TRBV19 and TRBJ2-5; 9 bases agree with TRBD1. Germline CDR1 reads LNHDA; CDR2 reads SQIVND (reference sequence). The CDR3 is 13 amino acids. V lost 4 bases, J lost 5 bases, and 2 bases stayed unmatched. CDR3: CASSTGQGETQYF. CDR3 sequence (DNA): TGTGCCAGTAGTACCGGACAGGGGGAGACCCAGTACTTC. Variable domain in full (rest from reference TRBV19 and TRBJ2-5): DGGITQSPKYLFRKEGQNVTLSCEQNLNHDAMYWYRQDPGQGLRLIYYSQIVNDFQKGDIAEGYSVSREKKESFPLTVTSAQKNPTAFYLCASSTGQGETQYFGPGTRLLVL.

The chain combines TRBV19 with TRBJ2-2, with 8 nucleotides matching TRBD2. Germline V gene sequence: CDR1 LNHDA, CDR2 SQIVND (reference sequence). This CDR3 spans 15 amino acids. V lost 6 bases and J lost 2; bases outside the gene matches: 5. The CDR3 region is CASSRSGSNTGELFF. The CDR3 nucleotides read TGTGCCAGTAGCCGAAGCGGGAGTAACACCGGGGAGCTGTTTTTT.

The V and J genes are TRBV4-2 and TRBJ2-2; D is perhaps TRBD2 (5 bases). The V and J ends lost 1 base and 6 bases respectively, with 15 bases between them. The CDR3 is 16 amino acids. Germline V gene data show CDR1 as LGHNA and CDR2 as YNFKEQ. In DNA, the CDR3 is TGTGCCAGCAGCCAAGTTGTACTAGTTGGAGCCGGGGAGCTGTTTTTT. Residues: CASSQVVLVGAGELFF.